This record covers a single TCR beta chain. What it recognizes is unknown. These data come from a study of shared clonotypes between healthy human individuals. Points from the study as a whole: Collection of samples was limited to blood; tissue repertoires likely differ.

For every subset, genomic DNA was evenly distributed across several immunoSEQ plates. The unsorted PBMC replicate PCRs were performed with roughly 280 ng DNA, around 32,000 T cell genomes. The authors' processing: ImmunoSEQ only sent back junction sequences with no quality scores, so filtering was done differently. Measured with immunoSEQ multiplex PCR; TCRdb has only the in-frame clones, and not every one. The V and J calls and clone size are taken from that table; D and trimming were inferred from the DNA. There are about 480,000 clones in the sample; approximately 79% occur only once, and 10% to 15% lies in the top ten. The germline gives CDR1 MNHNY, CDR2 SVGAGI (reference sequence). The CDR3 extends over 12 amino acids. The V gene end was trimmed by 8 bases and the J gene end by 6 bases; junction bases not matched to a gene: 5.

This chain joins TRBV6-6 and TRBJ1-1, with 8 bases matching TRBD1. Material for sequencing was PBMCs. This TCR derives from a middle-aged woman in good health. Some clones in this sample may be carry-over from other donors' samples. CDR3 in DNA: TGTGCCAGCCGACAGGGGAGCGCTGAAGCTTTCTTT. The encoded protein is CASRQGSAEAFF.